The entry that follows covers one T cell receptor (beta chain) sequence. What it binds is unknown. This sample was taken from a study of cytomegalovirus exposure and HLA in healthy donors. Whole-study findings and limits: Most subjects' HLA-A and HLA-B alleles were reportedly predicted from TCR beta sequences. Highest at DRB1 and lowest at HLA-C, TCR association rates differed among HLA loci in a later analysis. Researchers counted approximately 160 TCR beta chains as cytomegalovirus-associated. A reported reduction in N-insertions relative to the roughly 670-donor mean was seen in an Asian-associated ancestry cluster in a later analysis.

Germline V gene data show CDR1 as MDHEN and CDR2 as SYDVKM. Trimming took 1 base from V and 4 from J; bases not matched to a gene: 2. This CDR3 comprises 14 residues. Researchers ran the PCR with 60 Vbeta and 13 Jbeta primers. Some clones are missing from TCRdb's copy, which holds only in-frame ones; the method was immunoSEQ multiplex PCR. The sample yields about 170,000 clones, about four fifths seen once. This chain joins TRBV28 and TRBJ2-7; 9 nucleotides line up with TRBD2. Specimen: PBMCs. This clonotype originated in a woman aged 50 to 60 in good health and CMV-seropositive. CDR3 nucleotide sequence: TGTGCCAGCAGTTTATTGCGGGGGGGATACGAGCAGTACTTC. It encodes CASSLLRGGYEQYF.